The TCR beta chain under discussion was sequenced for a study of CD8+CD57+ T cells in acquired aplastic anemia. The V gene's germline CDR1 is SGHTA and CDR2 FQGTGA. This CDR3 comprises 17 residues. V lost 2 bases and J lost 3; bases outside the gene matches: 4. Genomic DNA, the template, was used for profiling of the TCR beta VDJ and CDR3. TCRdb itself ran the reads through MiXCR, one entry per CDR3 protein. The table includes about 200,000 distinct CDR3 sequences, 65% detected once. The authors sequenced patients whose flow cytometry had shown CD8+CD57+ cell expansion. The sequenced sample was sorted CD4+, CD8+, or CD8+CD57+ T cells (not recorded which) from PBMCs. The genes are TRBV7-3 and TRBJ2-5, with 15 nucleotides matching TRBD2. The sequence was obtained from a human donor with aplastic anemia. The CDR3 sequence is CASSLGLAGGTKETQYF. In nucleotides, the CDR3 is TGTGCCAGCAGCTTAGGACTAGCGGGGGGGACGAAAGAGACCCAGTACTTC.